This entry is about one T cell receptor beta chain. The CDR3 loop spans 16 amino acids. V lost 0 bases and J 1 base, leaving 12 bases between the germline ends. Per the germline V gene, CDR1 is MNHNS and CDR2 is SASEGT. Using immunoSEQ multiplex PCR, the repertoire was profiled, and TCRdb retains in-frame clones only, with some absent. The sample holds about 160,000 clones; around four fifths are singletons and the top ten take roughly 9.1%. These data originate in a study of blood T cell repertoires in COVID-19. The chain joins TRBV6-1 to TRBJ1-1; unclear D gene. The material sequenced was peripheral blood. This clonotype originated in a woman aged 80 or over with active or convalescent COVID-19. The CDR3 sequence is CASSEARFGENTEAFF. The CDR3 DNA follows: TGTGCCAGCAGTGAAGCGCGGTTCGGGGAGAACACTGAAGCTTTCTTT.